One and the same sample provided the 6 T cell receptor beta chains below, sequenced in a study of shared clonotypes between healthy human individuals. Terminally differentiated effector memory CD45RA+ cells were excluded from the naive CD8 cells, which were CD45RO-negative and positively selected for CCR7. Repertoires were generated with immunoSEQ multiplex PCR, while TCRdb's copy carries only in-frame clones and drops some. The table shows about 2.1 million clones, with over 85% occurring only once. Sequencing was done on a sample of naive CD8+ T cells from PBMCs. The source of these receptors is a man aged 18 to 35 in good health. Some clones in this sample may be carry-over from other donors' samples.

The gene calls are TRBV5-1 and TRBJ2-2; TRBD2 matches at 7 bases. Germline V gene lookup returns CDR1 SGHRS and CDR2 YFSETQ. This CDR3 has 16 amino acids. J gave up 1 base and V 4 bases, and 7 bases lay outside the gene matches. In DNA, the CDR3 is TGCGCCAGCAGCATATTACAGCGGGAGAACACCGGGGAGCTGTTTTTT. It translates to CASSILQRENTGELFF.

The chain couples TRBV19 to TRBJ1-1; TRBD1 is a possible D gene (5 bases). Germline V CDR1 and CDR2: LNHDA, SQIVND (reference sequence). The V and J ends lost 0 bases and 3 bases respectively, with 14 bases between them. The CDR3 is 16 amino acids. CDR3 sequence: CASSIDWDEEDTEAFF. CDR3 sequence (DNA): TGTGCCAGTAGTATAGATTGGGACGAAGAGGACACTGAAGCTTTCTTT.

The gene calls are TRBV7-9 and TRBJ2-5, with D uncertain. TRBJ2-7 explains the end of the DNA better; the J call may be wrong. Germline V lookup: CDR1 SEHNR, CDR2 FQNEAQ (reference sequence). The CDR3 runs to 12 residues. The CDR3 DNA is TGTGCCAGCAGCAAGGCTGTCGACGAGCAGTACTTC. Translated: CASSKAVDEQYF.

About this clone: At one end the junction does not follow the germline gene, possibly because of a read error. V gene TRBV27 combines with J gene TRBJ1-5; a possible D gene is TRBD1 (5 bases). CDR1 and CDR2 from the germline V gene are MNHEY and SMNVEV (reference sequence). The CDR3 contains 16 residues. CDR3 sequence: CASRLGTGGSNQPQHF. CDR3 DNA sequence: TGTGCCAGCCGTTTGGGGACCGGAGGGTCTAATCAGCCCCAGCATTTT.

V gene TRBV29-1 combines with J gene TRBJ2-7, with TRBD1 matching over 9 bases. The CDR3 extends over 12 amino acids. Germline assignment: CDR1 SQVTM and CDR2 ANQGSEA. As DNA, the CDR3 is TGCGGTCCGGGACAGGGTTTCTACGAGCAGTACTTC. Translated, it gives CGPGQGFYEQYF.

The V gene is TRBV7-6, the J gene TRBJ2-1; 11 bases fit TRBD1. The V gene end was trimmed by 1 base and the J gene end by 2 bases; junction bases not matched to a gene: 10. The CDR3 is 19 residues long. Germline CDR1 is SGHVS and CDR2 is FNYEAQ. The CDR3 reads CASSLGWGQGEGAYNEQFF. The CDR3 bases are TGTGCCAGCAGCTTAGGTTGGGGACAGGGGGAAGGGGCCTACAATGAGCAGTTCTTC.